A single sample gave rise to the 2 T cell receptor beta chains below, sequenced in a study of cytomegalovirus exposure and HLA in healthy donors. 13 Jbeta primers and 60 Vbeta primers were used for the PCR. The method was immunoSEQ multiplex PCR; TCRdb's version includes in-frame clones alone and lacks a portion of them. This table holds 150,000 to 200,000 clones, roughly 85% found once. The specimen was PBMCs. These receptors originate from a woman aged 25 to 39 in good health and CMV-seropositive.

This chain uses TRBV4-3 with TRBJ2-2, with D unresolved. Trimming removed 0 bases at V and 5 bases at J, with 7 bases between. Looked up from germline, CDR1 is LGHNA and CDR2 is YSLEER. The CDR3 sequence is 14 residues long. The CDR3 DNA reads as TGCGCCAGCAGCCAAGATAGATTGACCGGGGAGCTGTTTTTT. This codes for CASSQDRLTGELFF.

The rearrangement uses TRBV29-1 and TRBJ2-7; 10 nucleotides align to TRBD1. The V gene's germline CDR1 is SQVTM and CDR2 ANQGSEA. V was pared by 5 bases and J by 6 bases, with 10 bases of the junction left unmatched. The CDR3 spans 14 residues. The DNA of the CDR3 is TGCAGCGTTCTTCACGGGACAGGGGAGGTCGAGCAGTACTTC. Amino acid sequence: CSVLHGTGEVEQYF.